This TCR beta chain was found in a study of cytomegalovirus exposure and HLA in healthy donors. V trimming: 2 bases; J trimming: 8 bases; junction bases outside the gene matches: 10. The CDR3 runs to 15 residues. The germline CDR1 and CDR2 sequences are LNHNV and YYDKDF (reference sequence). PCR primers comprised 60 Vbeta and 13 Jbeta primers. Produced via immunoSEQ multiplex PCR; TCRdb's table is partial and in-frame only. This sample yields roughly 110,000 clones, of which 60% to 85% are seen a single time; roughly 3% belongs to the top ten. The specimen sequenced was PBMCs. The rearrangement uses TRBV15 and TRBJ1-2; TRBD1 agrees at 8 bases. This clonotype was sampled from a female donor in good health and CMV-seronegative. The CDR3 DNA follows: TGTGCCACCAGCAGACCTGGACAGGGATGGGGGGGCTACACCTTC. It specifies CATSRPGQGWGGYTF.